This T cell receptor beta chain appears in the sequencing data of a study of T-cell reconstitution after alpha-beta-depleted transplantation in children. Findings and limits, study-wide: Reportedly, roughly two months post-transplant, alpha-beta T cells arose from several hundred expanded graft clones. One year post-transplant, T-cell counts and diversity were largely derived from T cells produced anew. High day-60 TCRbeta diversity in some patients came from surviving recipient T cells and thymic progenitors.

This clonotype was counted a few times. The antigen remains unidentified. V lost 4 bases, J lost 2 bases, and 13 bases lay in between. The germline CDR1 and CDR2 sequences are LGHNA and YSLEER. This CDR3 has 15 amino acids. This sample's TCRbeta library carried unique molecular identifier barcodes. One entry per CDR3 protein, called by TCRdb with MiXCR from the PCR reads. The repertoire consists of hundreds of thousands of distinct CDR3 sequences, with 10% to 15% occurring once and the leading ten covering 2.2%. This sequence was found in a male patient aged 10 to 17 who had a stem cell transplant for acute myeloid leukemia, so the T cells may come from the graft donor. This chain links TRBV4-3 with TRBJ2-3; D is undetermined. The sample was PBMCs, mostly from graft donor cells, taken 360 days after TCRalphabeta/CD19-depleted stem cell transplant. CDR3 sequence (DNA): TGCGCCAGCAGCCGGATGCTCGTACACACAGATACGCAGTATTTT. Translation gives CASSRMLVHTDTQYF.